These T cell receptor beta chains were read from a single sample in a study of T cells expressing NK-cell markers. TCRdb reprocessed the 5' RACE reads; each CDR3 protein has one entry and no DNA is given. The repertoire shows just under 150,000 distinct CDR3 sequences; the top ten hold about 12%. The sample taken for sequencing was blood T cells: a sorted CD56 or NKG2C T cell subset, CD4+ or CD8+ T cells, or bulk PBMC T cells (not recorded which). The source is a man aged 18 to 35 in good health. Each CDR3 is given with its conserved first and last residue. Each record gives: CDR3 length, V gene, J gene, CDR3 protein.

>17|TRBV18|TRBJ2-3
CASSPFTGLADTDTQYF
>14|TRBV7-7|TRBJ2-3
CASSFGQGADTQYF
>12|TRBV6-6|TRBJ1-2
CASLIGIHGYTF
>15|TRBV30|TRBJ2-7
CAWSPDVPRVYEQYF
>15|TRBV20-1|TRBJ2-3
CSARGTSGSTDTQYF
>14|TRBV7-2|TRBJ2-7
CASSGLAGEYEQYF
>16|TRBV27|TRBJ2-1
CASSPTPGGSYNEQFF
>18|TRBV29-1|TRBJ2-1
CSVDDNPKSGIRYNEQFF
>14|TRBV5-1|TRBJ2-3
CASSPGLASDTQYF
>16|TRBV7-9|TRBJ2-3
CASSLAQGAVTDTQYF
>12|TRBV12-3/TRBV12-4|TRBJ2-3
CASSLGHLGLDF
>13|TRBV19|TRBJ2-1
CASRWGANNEQFF
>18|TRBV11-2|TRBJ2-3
CASSSRVASGSELDTQYF
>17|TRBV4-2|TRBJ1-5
CASSQEGPRAGNQPQHF
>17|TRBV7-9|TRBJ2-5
CASSLFGAVYEGETQYF
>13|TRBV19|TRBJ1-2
CASSTGQTGGYTF
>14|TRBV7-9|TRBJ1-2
CASSLASNIVGYTF
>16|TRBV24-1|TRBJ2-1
CATSDFSGSSYNEQFF
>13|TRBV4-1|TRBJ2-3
CASGGILGDTQYF
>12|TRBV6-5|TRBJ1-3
CASRAWGNTIYF
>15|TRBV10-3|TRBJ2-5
CAISETRDSQETQYF
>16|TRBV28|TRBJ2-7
CAASGQGRGGTYEQYF
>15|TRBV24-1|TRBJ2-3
CATSEFPSSTDTQYF
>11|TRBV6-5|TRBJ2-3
CASRSGDTQYF
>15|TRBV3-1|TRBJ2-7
CASSQELAVSYEQYF
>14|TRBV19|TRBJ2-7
CASSMTGTAYEQYF
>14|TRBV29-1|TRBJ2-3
CSARDSANTDTQYF
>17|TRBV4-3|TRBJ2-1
CASSQELALSSYNEQFF
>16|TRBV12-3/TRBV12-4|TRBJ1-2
CASSPQVAYGGYGYTF
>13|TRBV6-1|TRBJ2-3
CASQVGGQDTQYF
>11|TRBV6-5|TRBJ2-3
CASKGGHTQYF
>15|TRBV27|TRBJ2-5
CASSSGTSRRETQYF
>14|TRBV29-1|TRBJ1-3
CSVVPGGGGNTIYF
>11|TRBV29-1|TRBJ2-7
CSVVSGGEQYF
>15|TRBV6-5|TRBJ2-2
CASSLVGGAPGELFF
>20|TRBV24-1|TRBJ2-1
CATSDDHRTSGRGSYNEQFF
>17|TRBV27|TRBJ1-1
CASSLSPWEGAIWGAFF